This TCR beta chain was retrieved from a study of T cell responses to AZD1222 COVID-19 vaccine. Study-wide findings and caveats: Spike was spanned by vaccine-associated CD4 TCRs, with dominance at 160-218 and 743-854. Elevations in Spike-specific TCR breadth and depth followed administration of two AZD1222 doses. Scientists sampled the repertoires only once the peak T cell response had passed.

This clone was seen only a few times. Its antigen remains unknown. Method: immunoSEQ multiplex PCR; TCRdb's copy keeps in-frame clones and lacks some. Of 66,000 or so clones listed, around 79% were seen once; the top ten hold roughly 25%. J was trimmed by 12 bases and V by 0 bases; bases with no gene match: 5. Germline assignment: CDR1 LGHNA and CDR2 YNFKEQ. The CDR3 consists of 14 residues. V usage is TRBV4-2 and J usage is TRBJ2-3; 11 bases agree with TRBD2. The source is an adult in good health. The input for sequencing was peripheral blood, taken on day 0 of MenACWY control vaccination. As DNA, the CDR3 is TGTGCCAGCAGCCAAGACGGTCTAGCGGGGGGACAGTATTTT. Translating it yields CASSQDGLAGGQYF.